Below are 29 T cell receptor beta chains sequenced from a single sample in a study of CD8+CD57+ T cells in acquired aplastic anemia. Genomic DNA provided the template from which TCR beta VDJ and CDR3 profiles were obtained. TCRdb used MiXCR to reprocess the reads, holding one entry per CDR3 protein. Among approximately 270,000 distinct CDR3 sequences listed, approximately 57% were seen once. Sequences were obtained from sorted CD4+, CD8+, or CD8+CD57+ T cells (not recorded which) from PBMCs. These receptors were obtained from a human donor with severe aplastic anemia or a healthy control (not recorded which).

This clonotype has at least ten counts. This rearrangement joins TRBV5-6 to TRBJ1-5, with no clear D. This CDR3 region has 12 residues. V was trimmed by 0 bases and J by 3 bases, leaving 1 base between them. Germline-derived CDR1 and CDR2 are SGHDT and YYEEEE. The CDR3, as DNA: TGTGCCAGCAGCTTGGACAATCAGCCCCAGCATTTT. Translated: CASSLDNQPQHF.

The sample holds many counts of this clonotype. The chain joins TRBV15 to TRBJ1-2, with TRBD1 identical over 9 bases. The junction had 7 bases not matched to a gene; V was cut back by 2 bases and J by 6 bases. The CDR3 sequence is 15 residues long. Germline V gene sequence: CDR1 LNHNV, CDR2 YYDKDF (reference sequence). This chain's CDR3 is CATSRTGGASDGYTF. The CDR3 DNA reads TGTGCCACCAGCAGAACAGGGGGCGCGAGTGATGGCTACACCTTC.

This sequence joins TRBV15 and TRBJ1-3; D possibly corresponds to TRBD1 (6 bases). Germline lookup yields CDR1 LNHNV and CDR2 YYDKDF (reference sequence). V was clipped by 0 bases and J by 2 bases, with 8 bases between them. CDR3 length equals 15 residues. The CDR3 here is CATSRDRGPGNTIYF. The DNA of the CDR3 is TGTGCCACCAGCAGAGACAGGGGACCTGGAAACACCATATATTTT. Drawing the rest from reference TRBV15 and TRBJ1-3, the complete variable domain is DAMVIQNPRYQVTQFGKPVTLSCSQTLNHNVMYWYQQKSSQAPKLLFHYYDKDFNNEADTPDNFQSRRPNTSFCFLDIRSPGLGDTAMYLCATSRDRGPGNTIYFGEGSWLTVV.

This clonotype has more than one count but fewer than ten. A read error may explain this, as a much larger clone is one base away. The V call is TRBV4-3, the J call TRBJ2-6, with 7 positions matching TRBD1. Germline-derived CDR1 and CDR2 are LGHNA and YSLEER. This CDR3 is built from 15 residues. The CDR3, as DNA: TGCGCCAGCAAACAGGGGCTCCCTGGGGCCAACGTCCTGGCTTTC. Translating it yields CASKQGLPGANVLAF.

This clonotype was seen at least ten times. The chain is built from TRBV7-3 and TRBJ2-3, with 11 bases identical to TRBD1. Germline V gene sequence: CDR1 SGHTA, CDR2 FQGTGA. V shed 5 bases, J shed 4 bases, and the junction held 5 bases outside the gene matches. This CDR3 region has 15 residues. The CDR3 loop reads CASSRTGGSSDTQYF. The CDR3, as DNA: TGTGCCAGCAGCCGGACAGGGGGCTCATCAGATACGCAGTATTTT.

This clonotype occurred a few times. This may be a read error: a much more frequent sequence differs by one nucleotide. V is TRBV9 and J is TRBJ2-5; D unresolved. This CDR3 has 13 amino acids. The V end lost 0 bases, the J end lost 2 bases, and 5 bases lay between the germline ends. Germline lookup yields CDR1 SGDLS and CDR2 YYNGEE. CDR3 nucleotide sequence: TGTGCCAGCAGCGTAGGGGGACAAGAGACCCAGTACTTC. Translation: CASSVGGQETQYF.

With respect to this clonotype: This sequence may be a read error, since a much larger clone differs from it by one base. The chain links TRBV6-2 or TRBV6-3 to TRBJ1-1; D is unclear. The CDR3 length is 11 residues. Germline V lookup: CDR1 MNHEY, CDR2 SVGEGT. Written as DNA, the CDR3 is TGTGCCAGCACTCATGGCACTGAAGCTGTCTTT. It codes for CASTHGTEAVF.

This clonotype is a singleton in its sample. The J gene is TRBJ1-5, the V gene TRBV20-1; 11 bases fit TRBD1. Germline CDR1 and CDR2: DFQATT and SNEGSKA (reference sequence). This CDR3 comprises 13 residues. The CDR3 nucleotides are TGCCCTGGACAGGGGGCCCTTAATCAGCCCCAGCATTTT. Its protein is CPGQGALNQPQHF.

Only one count was recorded for this clonotype. The rearrangement links TRBV20-1 to TRBJ2-1, with a weak D call TRBD2 (6 bases). The ends were cut back, 0 bases at V and 4 bases at J, with 16 bases in the middle. CDR3 size: 16 residues. Germline V gene lookup returns CDR1 DFQATT and CDR2 SNEGSKA (reference sequence). The CDR3 nucleotides read TGCAGTGCTAGAGATCAAGAAGGCGGGGAATACAATGAGCAGTTCTTC. Protein: CSARDQEGGEYNEQFF.

The chain recombines TRBV24-1 with TRBJ1-3; a weak D match, TRBD1 (6 bases). Germline values: CDR1 KGHDR, CDR2 SFDVKD. CDR3 size: 19 residues. V lost 4 bases and J lost 4, with 25 bases in between. The CDR3: CATSDFQSRGLGKGNTIYF. The CDR3, as DNA: TGTGCCACCAGTGACTTCCAATCCCGGGGGCTAGGGAAGGGAAACACCATATATTTT.

In its sample, this clonotype was seen a few times. The rearrangement links TRBV6-5 to TRBJ2-7, with TRBD1 matching 9 bases. The trim removed 7 bases at V and 2 bases at J, leaving 9 bases unmatched. This CDR3 is 15 amino acids long. Germline CDR1 MNHEY, CDR2 SVGAGI. CDR3 in DNA: TGTGCCAGCACCCGAGGGACAGGGACGCCCTACGAGCAGTACTTC. Its translation is CASTRGTGTPYEQYF.

This clonotype was seen many times. The chain carries TRBV15 and TRBJ1-1, with 10 bases aligning to TRBD1. V was clipped by 5 bases and J by 5 bases; unmatched bases: 17. Germline loops: CDR1 LNHNV, CDR2 YYDKDF (reference sequence). This CDR3 comprises 18 residues. For the CDR3, the DNA is TGTGCCACCAGCTCAGGTCTCGGACAGGGGGGTACGAGGACTGAAGCTTTCTTT. Translation gives CATSSGLGQGGTRTEAFF.

This chain joins TRBV2 and TRBJ1-2, with D possibly being TRBD1 (6 bases). This CDR3 has 12 residues. Trimming took off 7 bases at V and 8 bases at J, with 14 bases between the two ends. Germline CDR1 is SNHLY and CDR2 is FYNNEI. The DNA of the CDR3 is TGTGCCAGCACCCCGGACAGATTGGGCTACACCTTC. Encoded protein: CASTPDRLGYTF.

The chain recombines TRBV5-1 with TRBJ2-3, with 8 bases that match TRBD2. V lost 3 bases to trimming and J lost 6 bases; unmatched junction nucleotides: 6. Germline CDR1 reads SGHRS; CDR2 reads YFSETQ. CDR3 size: 14 residues. The CDR3 DNA reads as TGCGCCAGCAGCTGGGCGGGGGGTAGGGATACGCAGTATTTT. It encodes CASSWAGGRDTQYF. Complete variable domain (other parts from reference TRBV5-1 and TRBJ2-3): KAGVTQTPRYLIKTRGQQVTLSCSPISGHRSVSWYQQTPGQGLQFLFEYFSETQRNKGNFPGRFSGRQFSNSRSEMNVSTLELGDSALYLCASSWAGGRDTQYFGPGTRLTVL.

The rearrangement joins TRBV5-6 to TRBJ2-6; 9 nucleotides agree with TRBD1. The V segment lost 4 bases and the J segment 0 bases; nucleotides outside the gene matches: 14. Germline CDR1 SGHDT, CDR2 YYEEEE. The CDR3 consists of 20 residues. In DNA, the CDR3 is TGTGCCAGCAGCGGAGCCGGTTCCGGGACAGGGTCCTCTGGGGCCAACGTCCTGACTTTC. This gives the protein CASSGAGSGTGSSGANVLTF.

This clonotype appeared many times. This chain uses TRBV2 with TRBJ2-7; D unclear. V lost 0 bases to trimming and J lost 7 bases, with 10 bases between them. The CDR3 length is 13 residues. The germline V gene has CDR1 SNHLY and CDR2 FYNNEI. The CDR3 sequence is CASSEAGLGEQYF. CDR3 DNA: TGTGCCAGCAGTGAAGCGGGCCTGGGGGAGCAGTACTTC.

V usage is TRBV12-3 or TRBV12-4 and J usage is TRBJ1-1; 7 bases line up with TRBD1. The J segment lost 5 bases and the V segment lost 7 bases, leaving 13 bases of the junction unmatched. The CDR3 length is 15 residues. Here the CDR3 DNA reads TGTGCCAGCACCTTTTCGACAGGGATGAGGACTGAAGCTTTCTTT. Its translation: CASTFSTGMRTEAFF.

This clonotype appeared many times. CDR3 sequence (DNA): TGTGCCAGCAGTGGGATGAACAGGGGGACCTCTGGAAACACCATATATTTT. Protein: CASSGMNRGTSGNTIYF. This chain connects TRBV25-1 to TRBJ1-3; 8 bases fit TRBD1. Germline CDR1 MGHDK, CDR2 SYGVNS. After removal of 4 bases from V and 0 bases from J, the junction contained 8 bases not matched to a gene. This CDR3 is built from 17 residues.

CDR3 loop: CASSGYPGAGNTEAFF. CDR3 sequence (DNA): TGTGCCAGCAGTGGATACCCCGGGGCGGGGAACACTGAAGCTTTCTTT. The V call is TRBV25-1, the J call TRBJ1-1, with D possibly matching TRBD1 (5 bases). CDR1 is MGHDK, CDR2 SYGVNS, per germline. The CDR3 sequence is 16 residues long. The ends were cut back, 4 bases at V and 1 base at J, with 16 bases in the middle.

The gene calls are TRBV10-1 and TRBJ2-7; D tentatively fits TRBD1 or TRBD2 (5 bases each). Trimming removed 7 bases at V and 0 bases at J, with 10 bases between. The CDR3 has 13 residues. The germline gives CDR1 WNHNN, CDR2 SYGVQD (reference sequence). The CDR3: CASNGAGSYEQYF. For the CDR3, the DNA is TGCGCCAGCAACGGGGCGGGCTCCTACGAGCAGTACTTC.

This clonotype was seen repeatedly, ten times or more. The genes are TRBV10-3 and TRBJ1-1; D uncertain. Germline CDR1 ENHRY, CDR2 SYGVKD. Trimming shortened V by 5 bases and J by 0 bases, and 10 bases separated the two germline ends. The CDR3 contains 14 residues. The CDR3 loop is CAISNYPVNTEAFF. The CDR3, as DNA: TGTGCCATCAGTAATTATCCTGTGAACACTGAAGCTTTCTTT.

This clonotype was observed a single time. The chain employs TRBV24-1 and TRBJ2-2; weak D call: TRBD1 (6 bases). The CDR3 is made up of 13 amino acids. V gave up 10 bases and J gave up 4 bases, with 12 bases separating them. From germline, CDR1 is KGHDR and CDR2 SFDVKD. The CDR3 DNA follows: TGTGCCACGGGGGCGGCTCCCACCGGGGAGCTGTTTTTT. Translating it yields CATGAAPTGELFF.

The chain carries TRBV9 and TRBJ2-2; no clear D. Trimming shortened V by 3 bases and J by 7 bases, and 7 bases separated the two germline ends. The CDR3 consists of 12 residues. CDR1 is SGDLS and CDR2 is YYNGEE in the germline V gene. The CDR3 loop is CASSAVGGELFF. CDR3 nucleotides: TGTGCCAGCAGCGCAGTCGGCGGGGAGCTGTTTTTT.

This rearrangement joins TRBV19 to TRBJ1-2, with D unclear. Trimming removed 7 bases at V and 6 bases at J, with 12 bases between. The CDR3 runs 12 residues. The germline V gene encodes CDR1 LNHDA and CDR2 SQIVND (reference sequence). The CDR3 sequence is CASKTPRHGYTF. Here the CDR3 DNA reads TGTGCCAGTAAGACACCGCGGCATGGCTACACCTTC.

The rearrangement links TRBV7-8 to TRBJ2-1, with D possibly being TRBD1 (6 bases). CDR1 SGHVS and CDR2 FQNEAQ come from the germline V gene. The CDR3 has 12 residues. The V gene lost 5 bases and the J gene lost 14 bases, with 16 bases spanning the gap. The CDR3 DNA reads TGTGCCAGCAGCGCCGGGACACCGTGGGAGTTCTTC. The encoded protein is CASSAGTPWEFF.

The chain is built from TRBV29-1 and TRBJ2-3; 9 bases fit TRBD2. The V and J ends lost 6 bases and 1 base, in that order; junction bases with no gene match: 11. The CDR3 extends over 16 amino acids. Looked up from germline, CDR1 is SQVTM and CDR2 is ANQGSEA. The CDR3 nucleotides read TGCAGCGTCGGGCTAGCGGGAAGGTTGGGCACAGATACGCAGTATTTT. Amino acids: CSVGLAGRLGTDTQYF.

This chain links TRBV5-1 with TRBJ1-1, with TRBD1 matching over 8 bases. With 4 bases clipped from V and 3 bases from J, the junction kept 8 bases outside the gene matches. This CDR3 comprises 15 residues. Germline values: CDR1 SGHRS, CDR2 YFSETQ. This CDR3 is CASSRSTGVDTEAFF. DNA of the CDR3: TGCGCCAGCAGCAGGTCGACAGGGGTCGACACTGAAGCTTTCTTT.

The rearrangement joins TRBV9 to TRBJ1-4; 9 bases map to TRBD1. Germline assignment: CDR1 SGDLS and CDR2 YYNGEE. This CDR3 contains 15 residues. Losses at the gene ends were 4 bases for V and 1 base for J; bases not matched to a gene: 2. This CDR3 is CASSLGQGTNEKLFF. The CDR3 nucleotides are TGTGCCAGCAGCCTGGGACAGGGAACTAATGAAAAACTGTTTTTT.

This chain joins TRBV15 and TRBJ2-5; 8 nucleotides match TRBD1. From germline, CDR1 is LNHNV and CDR2 YYDKDF (reference sequence). J lost 4 bases, V lost 0 bases, and 4 bases had no gene match. The CDR3 is made up of 15 amino acids. This CDR3 is CATSRDKQGGETQYF. DNA for the CDR3: TGTGCCACCAGCAGAGACAAACAGGGGGGAGAGACCCAGTACTTC.